This TCR beta chain was captured by sequencing in a study of T cell responses to AZD1222 COVID-19 vaccine. TCRdb's table, derived via immunoSEQ multiplex PCR, lists solely in-frame clones and lacks some. The top ten hold approximately 3% of the sample, which has approximately 100,000 clones, around nine tenths seen once. Whole-study findings and limits: In the spike-specific TCR repertoire, nearly half reportedly target unmutated variant regions. It should be noted that donors were predominantly white British and more often female, and clonal diversity was possibly underestimated. Spike was spanned by vaccine-associated CD4 TCRs, which were dominant at 160-218 and 743-854.

This clone was counted only a few times. Its antigen is not identified. This clonotype originated in an adult who received the MenACWY meningococcal vaccine as a control. The material was peripheral blood, obtained 28 days after the second dose of the MenACWY control vaccine.

This CDR3 is CASSFTGTGHEKLFF. Here the CDR3 DNA reads TGTGCCAGCAGTTTCACCGGGACAGGACATGAAAAACTGTTTTTT. The rearrangement joins TRBV28 to TRBJ1-4; 8 nucleotides line up with TRBD1. The CDR3 is 15 residues long. Looked up from germline, CDR1 is MDHEN and CDR2 is SYDVKM. The ends lost 3 bases at V and 6 bases at J; junction bases unmatched: 6. The full variable domain, rest sourced from reference TRBV28 and TRBJ1-4, is DVKVTQSSRYLVKRTGEKVFLECVQDMDHENMFWYRQDPGLGLRLIYFSYDVKMKEKGDIPEGYSVSREKKERFSLILESASTNQTSMYLCASSFTGTGHEKLFFGSGTQLSVL.